The rows below give T cell receptor beta chains drawn from one sample of a study of T cells in Graves' hyperthyroidism and ophthalmopathy. One entry per CDR3 protein results from TCRdb running MiXCR on the multiplex PCR reads. The data show approximately 600,000 distinct CDR3 sequences, about a fifth seen once. Sequencing input: blood. These receptors all come from a man aged 30-40 years with Graves' ophthalmopathy. Both conserved end residues are trimmed from each CDR3.

TRBV27	TRBJ2-7	ASSPPGHPYEQY
TRBV9	TRBJ2-2	ASSVGGGANTGELF
TRBV2	TRBJ2-5	ASRNGAGSTQY
TRBV29-1	TRBJ2-5	SVERLKYTQETQY
TRBV3-1	TRBJ2-1	ASSRSAGAREQF
TRBV3-1	TRBJ2-1	ASSQLNWDRSSYNEQF
TRBV7-9	TRBJ2-1	ASSFGRPEQF
TRBV19	TRBJ1-5	ASTGDSTYQPQH
TRBV28	TRBJ1-5	ASSPTLGGGNQPQH
TRBV30	TRBJ2-2	AWSVAVAGPGELF
TRBV20-1	TRBJ2-7	SAFSYEQY
TRBV29-1	TRBJ2-7	SVEGTGGAYEQY
TRBV28	TRBJ1-5	ASSFMGTYSNQPQH
TRBV28	TRBJ2-3	ASSPPERGTQY
TRBV2	TRBJ2-1	ASVPGQGYNEQF
TRBV29-1	TRBJ2-1	SVDNWDRSNNEQF
TRBV7-2	TRBJ2-7	ASLGVHSYEQY
TRBV12-5	TRBJ2-7	ASGLSLTSGRAYEQY
TRBV5-1	TRBJ2-3	ASSLATNTQY
TRBV6-2/TRBV6-3	TRBJ2-2	ASIRDSANTGELF
TRBV12-3/TRBV12-4	TRBJ2-1	ASTLYGWNEQF
TRBV20-1	TRBJ2-2	SAKAGVNTGELF
TRBV30	TRBJ2-3	AWSGRTSGTDMQY
TRBV20-1	TRBJ2-1	SARVGSGRSYNEQF
TRBV5-5	TRBJ2-4	ASSFFIETSGRGLAKNIQY
TRBV10-3	TRBJ2-1	ATLLAGAGNEQF
TRBV20-1	TRBJ2-3	SASTNRDQYADTQY
TRBV30	TRBJ2-7	AWDSGWLKEQY
TRBV29-1	TRBJ2-3	SSPDSITDTQY
TRBV20-1	TRBJ2-3	SARMSSGRADTQY
TRBV20-1	TRBJ2-2	SARGPNRGVTGELF
TRBV20-1	TRBJ2-7	SARGVAGSSYEQY
TRBV11-2	TRBJ2-1	ASSFGLADEQF
TRBV30	TRBJ2-1	AWGTRLYNEQF
TRBV20-1	TRBJ1-5	SASLGARSNQPQH
TRBV30	TRBJ1-5	AWSAGGGNQPQH
TRBV19	TRBJ2-2	ASSLGRRSPGELF
TRBV3-1	TRBJ1-3	ASSQEGAPGNTIY
TRBV30	TRBJ1-1	AWSVFGNTEAF
TRBV28	TRBJ1-1	ASIRVGGEAF
TRBV29-1	TRBJ1-3	SAWGGDTSGNTIY
TRBV3-1	TRBJ2-5	ASSRLGTPQETQY
TRBV11-2	TRBJ2-7	ASSLEMSEGIFYEQY
TRBV7-8	TRBJ2-2	ASSWVRGANTGELF
TRBV5-1	TRBJ1-2	ASSLEAGADGYT
TRBV7-2	TRBJ1-1	ASSLFRDLGTEAF
TRBV12-3/TRBV12-4	TRBJ2-1	ASSLGQEINEQF
TRBV11-2	TRBJ2-7	ASSLVAGVGDYEQY
TRBV11-2	TRBJ1-1	ASRLIQNTEAF
TRBV11-2	TRBJ2-7	ASSSTDRVHEQY
TRBV7-9	TRBJ2-2	ASAGQGAPGELF
TRBV5-1	TRBJ2-2	ASSLGWYTGELF
TRBV7-3	TRBJ2-5	ASSLRARQQETQY
TRBV12-5	TRBJ1-1	ASGFGGNTEAF
TRBV5-5	TRBJ2-3	ASRPGQGYTDTQY